This entry features one TCR beta chain sequence. This clonotype was observed a handful of times. It lacks a known antigen. Base qualities are missing; no much larger clone stands one base away. The data derive from a study of identical twins (TCRdb year 2016). About the full investigation: To test whether fetal clonotypes persist, this study deep-sequenced TCR alpha and beta repertoires from monozygotic twins, from unrelated adults of various ages, and from cord blood. To rule out contamination, replicate twin experiments were performed at different times with different library preparation protocols. Study-wide conclusions, independent of this receptor: Because the same donors could not be followed over many years, the conclusions depended on cross-sectional statistical analysis. Compared with coincidental sharing between unrelated individuals, out-of-frame TCR alpha sequences shared between twins had an excess of sequences with low generation probability. Fewer insertions were carried by abundant cord blood beta clonotypes; a weaker similar trend was observed in young adult naive repertoires, while no such trend was observed in memory repertoires. Excess twin sharing in beta out-of-frame sequences was weaker because fewer shared sequences lowered the signal-to-noise ratio. Out-of-frame TCR alpha sharing in monozygotic twins was systematically underestimated by recombination models, whereas sharing between unrelated individuals was in agreement with the recombination models. Invariant T cells such as MAIT and iNKT could partly confound zero-insertion analyses, although diverse VJ usage argued against such confounding for most clonotypes.

Only healthy Caucasian donors were included. Three pairs of female monozygotic twins, all aged roughly 18 to 29 years, were included in the twin cohort. The RNA used for TCR libraries was isolated from peripheral blood mononuclear cells. The CDR1 and CDR2 encoded by the germline V gene are MGHRA and YSYEKL. From the cysteine up to the phenylalanine, the CDR3 has a length of 12 residues. The only DNA kept is the CDR3, 36 bases in frame from the first base. V and J are truncated by 3 bases and 7 bases respectively, leaving an intervening sequence of 9 bases. The library was produced with 5' RACE. The sample was run on an Illumina HiSeq 2000. A universal primer binding site was introduced by template switching, and a unique molecular identifier was present in the final cDNA, enabling accurate counting of TCR cDNA molecules. First-strand cDNA for TCR alpha and beta chains was synthesized from specific primers in the conserved constant-segment region. To control for contamination, every cDNA library carried two barcodes: a SMART-Mk sample barcode plus Illumina barcodes. TruSeq adapter sequences along with Illumina sample barcodes were introduced in two successive PCR steps. Sequencing of the TCR alpha and beta cDNA libraries was done on the Illumina HiSeq platform using custom primers. The paper's data handling went like this. MiGEC was used to process raw reads and extract unique molecular identifiers, and MiXCR was used to find CDR3 positions. For each individual, recombination models were inferred using an EM algorithm with the repgenHMM and IGoR tools. Shared clonotypes were analyzed with the tcR package in R, and sharing was normalized by the product of cloneset sizes. Out-of-frame nonproductive sequences were analyzed to study raw recombination free of thymic and clonal selection effects. TCRdb cleaned the public reads at Q25 with fastp, built clones with MiXCR and kept in-frame beta chains. Each entry merges the rows of one CDR3 protein and shows their most common DNA and genes. TCRdb, rather than the study authors, made the V and J calls. The sample data list 450,000 to 650,000 distinct CDR3 sequences, and nearly 10% of these were observed just once. The ten largest account for around 3.2% of the sample.

These data were also reused for a study on yellow fever vaccine responses in identical twins. The second publication reports: According to the authors, the vaccine-induced T cell response in identical twins seemed to be partly convergent and partly specific to each individual. Focusing on identical twins, the study followed the T cell clones that responded to the vaccine, and did so with precision.

The TCR originated in a woman between 18 and 30 years old in good health. The chain couples TRBV4-1 to TRBJ1-2; possibly the D gene is TRBD1, per 5 matching bases. The sample taken for sequencing was PBMCs. The CDR3 has the sequence CASSHLDSGYTF. At the DNA level, the sequence is TGCGCCAGCAGCCATCTAGACAGTGGCTACACCTTC.